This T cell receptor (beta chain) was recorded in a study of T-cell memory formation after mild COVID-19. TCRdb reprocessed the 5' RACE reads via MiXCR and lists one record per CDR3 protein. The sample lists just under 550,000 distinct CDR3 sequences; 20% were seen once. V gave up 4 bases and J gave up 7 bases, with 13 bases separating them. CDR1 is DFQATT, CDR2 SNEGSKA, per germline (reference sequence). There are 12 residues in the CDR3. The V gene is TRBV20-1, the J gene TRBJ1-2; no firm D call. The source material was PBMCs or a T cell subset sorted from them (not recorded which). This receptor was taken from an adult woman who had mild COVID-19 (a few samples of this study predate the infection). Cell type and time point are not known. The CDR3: CSATRPAGGYTF. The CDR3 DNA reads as TGCAGTGCTACCCGGCCAGCGGGTGGCTACACCTTC.